This TCR beta chain was identified in a study of blood T cell repertoires in COVID-19. This clone was seen only once. The CDR3 sequence is 14 residues long. After removal of 5 bases from V and 5 bases from J, the junction contained 4 bases not matched to a gene. Germline V CDR1 and CDR2: MNHEY, SVGAGI. Enrolled during active infection, Seattle patients were then followed longitudinally. Per the study methods: Estimation of nucleated cell counts relied on the amplification of reference gene primers. Profiled with immunoSEQ multiplex PCR; TCRdb holds only in-frame clones, not every one. D and trimming were read from the DNA, whereas the V and J calls and clone size are those reported in that table. The sample lists approximately 440,000 clones; 70% to 90% were seen once.

The chain combines TRBV6-5 with TRBJ2-7, with TRBD2 matching over 12 bases. Sequencing was done on a sample of peripheral blood. The origin of this receptor is a woman in her fifties or sixties with COVID-19, enrolled during active disease. The CDR3 coding sequence is TGTGCCAGCAGTCTAGCGGGGGGGCTTGACGAGCAGTACTTC. Protein product: CASSLAGGLDEQYF.